This T cell receptor (beta chain) was recorded in a study of T cells in Graves' hyperthyroidism and ophthalmopathy. Study-wide findings and caveats: Also found in blood were most expanded thyroid clonotypes above 0.001.

The germline CDR1 and CDR2 sequences are SGHAT and FQNNGV. CDR3 size: 16 residues. Each 10 ml fresh peripheral blood draw supplied the PBMCs. This clonotype was picked up a small number of times. Its antigen is as yet unknown. Given a much more abundant clone one base away, this may be a read error. Amplified TCR beta CDR3 regions derived from RNA transcripts. Researchers ran a first-round RT-PCR on the TCR CDR3 using the HTBI primer set. TCRdb fed the multiplex PCR reads into MiXCR, producing one record per CDR3 protein. The data show around 350,000 distinct CDR3 sequences, 15% to 19% seen once. The TCR sequence derives from a woman under 30 with Graves' hyperthyroidism that later progressed to Graves' ophthalmopathy. This sequence joins TRBV11-2 and TRBJ2-5, with no clear D. Sequencing input: blood. The CDR3 protein is CTSSFVGSQGQETQYF. The DNA of the CDR3 is TGTACCAGCAGCTTCGTCGGGTCCCAAGGGCAAGAGACCCAGTACTTC.